This TCR beta chain was sequenced for a study of blood T cell repertoires in COVID-19. Background on the study: Sample material is recorded as cDNA or gDNA derived from T cells, B-cell-depleted T cells, or PBMCs.

Methods used by the authors: Amplification of reference gene primers provided the estimated nucleated cell counts. Assay used: immunoSEQ multiplex PCR; TCRdb lists only in-frame clones, some missing. That table is the source of V, J and clone size, and D and trimming were worked out from the DNA. The sample holds about 360,000 clones, more than 85% seen once. This CDR3 is built from 14 residues. Looked up from germline, CDR1 is MNHEY and CDR2 is SMNVEV (reference sequence). V gave up 5 bases and J gave up 8 bases; unmatched junction bases: 10. The TCR comes from a human donor in a cohort sampled during active COVID-19. Input material: peripheral blood. The gene calls are TRBV27 and TRBJ1-2; 8 nucleotides agree with TRBD1. CDR3 region: CASSLQTGVGGYTF. The CDR3 nucleotides are TGTGCCAGCAGTCTGCAGACAGGGGTAGGGGGCTACACCTTC.